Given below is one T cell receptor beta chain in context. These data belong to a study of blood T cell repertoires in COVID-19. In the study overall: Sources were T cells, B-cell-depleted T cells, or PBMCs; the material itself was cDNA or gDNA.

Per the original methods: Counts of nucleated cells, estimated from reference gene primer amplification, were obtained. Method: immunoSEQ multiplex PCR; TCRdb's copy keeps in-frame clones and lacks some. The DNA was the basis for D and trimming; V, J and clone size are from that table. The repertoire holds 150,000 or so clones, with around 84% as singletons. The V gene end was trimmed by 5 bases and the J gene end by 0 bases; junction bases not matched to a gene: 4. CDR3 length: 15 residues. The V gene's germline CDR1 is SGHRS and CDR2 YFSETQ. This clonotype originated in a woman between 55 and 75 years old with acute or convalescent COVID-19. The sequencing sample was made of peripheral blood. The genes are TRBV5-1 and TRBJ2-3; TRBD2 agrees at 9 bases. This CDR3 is CASRMAGGSTDTQYF. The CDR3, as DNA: TGCGCCAGCAGGATGGCGGGGGGGAGCACAGATACGCAGTATTTT.